This is a list of T cell receptor beta chains from one sample in a study of human T cells and chemical hapten exposure. MiXCR, run by TCRdb on the RACE reads, gives a single entry per CDR3 protein. Of about 46,000 distinct CDR3 sequences in the sample, 3.5% to 4.5% are singletons; the top ten hold roughly 1.7%. The sample was whole blood. The receptor source for this set is a female donor in good health. Some clones in this sample may be carry-over from other donors' samples. Both conserved end residues are part of each CDR3.

TRBV27,TRBJ2-4,CASSSLLGGFDKNIQYF
TRBV4-2,TRBJ2-2,CASSQDAAGPPYTGELFF
TRBV3-1,TRBJ1-1,CASSQTDGRNTEAFF
TRBV2,TRBJ1-2,CASSEAVVNYGYTF
TRBV5-1,TRBJ1-2,CASSLGGVANYGYTF
TRBV12-3/TRBV12-4,TRBJ2-7,CASSLLGGPYEQYF
TRBV2,TRBJ1-1,CASVGGLGDGEAFF
TRBV29-1,TRBJ2-3,CSVEAAGGRDTQYF
TRBV3-1,TRBJ2-3,CASSQGRGRDTQYF
TRBV27,TRBJ2-5,CASSLSPSSGGQETQYF
TRBV20-1,TRBJ1-2,CSATPLDRTINYGYTF
TRBV6-1,TRBJ2-4,CAISPRTGLQYF
TRBV12-3/TRBV12-4,TRBJ2-1,CASSRLAGGLDEQFF
TRBV5-1,TRBJ2-5,CASSLKARAAEDKETQYF
TRBV7-2,TRBJ2-3,CASSPGTGSSTDTQYF
TRBV20-1,TRBJ1-4,CSVPRGNEKLFF
TRBV12-3/TRBV12-4,TRBJ2-2,CASSSSLAGELFF
TRBV4-3,TRBJ1-3,CASSQELIDRGQGNTIYF
TRBV27,TRBJ1-5,CASNPDSSLNQPQHF
TRBV20-1,TRBJ1-2,CSARVVQGFYGYTF
TRBV6-6,TRBJ2-4,CASTASKNIQYF
TRBV29-1,TRBJ1-1,CSGGGGMNTEAFF
TRBV12-3/TRBV12-4,TRBJ2-6,CASSFRSNSGANVLTF
TRBV4-2,TRBJ2-4,CASSQFVPGLANPLAKNIQYF
TRBV20-1,TRBJ2-7,CSAPRAYEQYF
TRBV2,TRBJ1-5,CASSETERALLNQPQHF
TRBV11-2,TRBJ1-1,CASSLAADLKAFF
TRBV7-2,TRBJ1-6,CASSLVPGTGNSPLHF
TRBV5-4,TRBJ2-1,CASSFPENNEQFF
TRBV5-1,TRBJ1-6,CASSPRNLPLHF
TRBV10-3,TRBJ2-2,CASGGTGLDRVAGELFF
TRBV6-1,TRBJ2-5,CASSETAGGETQYF
TRBV20-1,TRBJ1-2,CSARVTGATYGYTF
TRBV6-8,TRBJ1-1,CASSYSVGSEAFF
TRBV6-2/TRBV6-3,TRBJ1-5,CASRKGLPNQPQHF
TRBV4-3,TRBJ1-1,CASSQEGGADTEAFF
TRBV12-3/TRBV12-4,TRBJ1-2,CASTPALGYGYTF
TRBV7-6,TRBJ2-1,CASSLMAGKFYNEQFF
TRBV10-3,TRBJ1-1,CAISESSKVSEAFF
TRBV10-3,TRBJ1-1,CAISSQGINTEAFF
TRBV18,TRBJ2-7,CASSLSGTGYYEQYF